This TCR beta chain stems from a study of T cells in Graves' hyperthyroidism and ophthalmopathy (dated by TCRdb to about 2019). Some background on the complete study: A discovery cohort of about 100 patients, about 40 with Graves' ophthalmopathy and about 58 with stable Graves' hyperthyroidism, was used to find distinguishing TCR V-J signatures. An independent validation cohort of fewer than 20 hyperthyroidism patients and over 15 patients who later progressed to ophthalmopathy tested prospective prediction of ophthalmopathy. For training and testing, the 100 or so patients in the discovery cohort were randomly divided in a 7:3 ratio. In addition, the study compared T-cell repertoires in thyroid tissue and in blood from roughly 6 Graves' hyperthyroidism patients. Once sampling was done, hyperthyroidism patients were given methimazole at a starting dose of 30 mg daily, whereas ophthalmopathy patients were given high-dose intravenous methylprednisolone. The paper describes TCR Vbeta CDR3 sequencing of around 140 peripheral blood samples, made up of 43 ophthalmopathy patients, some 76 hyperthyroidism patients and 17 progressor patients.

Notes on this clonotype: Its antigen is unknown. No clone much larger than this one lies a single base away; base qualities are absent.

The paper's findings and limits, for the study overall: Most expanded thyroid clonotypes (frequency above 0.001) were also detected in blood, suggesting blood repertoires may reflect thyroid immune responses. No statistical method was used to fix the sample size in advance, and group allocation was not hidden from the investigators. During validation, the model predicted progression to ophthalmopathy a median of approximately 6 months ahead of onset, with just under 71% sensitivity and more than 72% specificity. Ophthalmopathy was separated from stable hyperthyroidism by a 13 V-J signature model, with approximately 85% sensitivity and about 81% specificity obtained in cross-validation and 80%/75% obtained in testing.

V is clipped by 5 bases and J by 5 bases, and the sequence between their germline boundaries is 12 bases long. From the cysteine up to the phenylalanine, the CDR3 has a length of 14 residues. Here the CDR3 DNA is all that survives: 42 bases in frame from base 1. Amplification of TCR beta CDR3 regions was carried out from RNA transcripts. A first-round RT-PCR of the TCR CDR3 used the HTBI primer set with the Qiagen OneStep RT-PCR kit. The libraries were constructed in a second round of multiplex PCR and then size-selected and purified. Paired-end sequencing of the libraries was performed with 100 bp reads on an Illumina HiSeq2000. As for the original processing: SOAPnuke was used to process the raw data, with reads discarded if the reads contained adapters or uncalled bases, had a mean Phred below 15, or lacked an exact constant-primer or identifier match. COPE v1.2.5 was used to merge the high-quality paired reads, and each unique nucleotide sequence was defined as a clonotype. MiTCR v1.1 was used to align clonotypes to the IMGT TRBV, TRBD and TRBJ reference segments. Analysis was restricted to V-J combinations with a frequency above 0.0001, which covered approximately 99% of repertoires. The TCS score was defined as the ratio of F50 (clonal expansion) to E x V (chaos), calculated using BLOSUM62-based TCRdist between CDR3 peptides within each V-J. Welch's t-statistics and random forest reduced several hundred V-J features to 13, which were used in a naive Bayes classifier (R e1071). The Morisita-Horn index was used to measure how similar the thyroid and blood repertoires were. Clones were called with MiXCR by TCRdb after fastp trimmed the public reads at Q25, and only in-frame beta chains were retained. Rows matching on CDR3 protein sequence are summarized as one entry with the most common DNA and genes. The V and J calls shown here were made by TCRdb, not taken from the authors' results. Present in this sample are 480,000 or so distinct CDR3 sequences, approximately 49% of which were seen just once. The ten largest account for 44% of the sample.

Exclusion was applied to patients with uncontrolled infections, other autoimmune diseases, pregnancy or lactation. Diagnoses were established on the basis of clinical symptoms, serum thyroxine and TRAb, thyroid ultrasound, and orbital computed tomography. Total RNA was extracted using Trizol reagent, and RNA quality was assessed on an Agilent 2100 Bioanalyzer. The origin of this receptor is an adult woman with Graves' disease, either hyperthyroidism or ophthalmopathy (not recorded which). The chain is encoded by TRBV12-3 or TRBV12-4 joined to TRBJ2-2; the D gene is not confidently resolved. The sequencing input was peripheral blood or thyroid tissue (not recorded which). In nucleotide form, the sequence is TGTGCCAGCAGTCGTGGGGATTGGACCGGGGAGCTGTTTTTT. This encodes CASSRGDWTGELFF.